The subject of this entry is one T cell receptor beta chain. Since all of the isolated RNA was reverse transcribed, expressed TCRB transcripts were what got sequenced. Libraries were prepared by immunoSEQ multiplex PCR; TCRdb keeps only in-frame clonotypes and omits some of them. The data hold 200,000 to 250,000 clones, with around 9.6% observed a single time. Germline CDR1 SGHRS, CDR2 YFSETQ. With V trimmed by 3 bases and J by 2 bases, 2 bases remained unmatched. CDR3 length equals 15 residues. This entry is derived from a study of beta chain features in type 1 diabetes. Study in general: Comparable age, gender and cell yields were observed in patients relative to healthy donors.

Donors contributed one heparinised blood draw apiece, averaging about 110 mL. Material: naive CD4+ T cells from blood. This chain connects TRBV5-1 to TRBJ2-3; 11 nucleotides agree with TRBD2. This sequence was found in a woman aged 18-30 years in good health. In DNA, the CDR3 is TGCGCCAGCAGCTCGACTAGCGGGATCACAGATACGCAGTATTTT. Its translation: CASSSTSGITDTQYF.